This T cell receptor (beta chain) is drawn from a study of blood T cell repertoires in COVID-19. The protocol was immunoSEQ multiplex PCR, while the TCRdb copy is restricted to in-frame clones and leaves out a portion. Counted here are more than 250,000 clones, around 83% occurring once; the ten biggest clones make up approximately 1.2%. V lost 6 bases and J lost 6, with 8 bases in between. This CDR3 has 12 amino acids. Per germline, CDR1 MNHEY and CDR2 SVGAGI. This receptor was identified in a woman in her forties or fifties with acute or convalescent COVID-19. The rearrangement links TRBV6-5 to TRBJ2-2; D gene unclear. The sample taken for sequencing was peripheral blood. The CDR3 DNA sequence: TGTGCCAGCAGCCCCTCGGCCGGGGAGCTGTTTTTT. It specifies CASSPSAGELFF.